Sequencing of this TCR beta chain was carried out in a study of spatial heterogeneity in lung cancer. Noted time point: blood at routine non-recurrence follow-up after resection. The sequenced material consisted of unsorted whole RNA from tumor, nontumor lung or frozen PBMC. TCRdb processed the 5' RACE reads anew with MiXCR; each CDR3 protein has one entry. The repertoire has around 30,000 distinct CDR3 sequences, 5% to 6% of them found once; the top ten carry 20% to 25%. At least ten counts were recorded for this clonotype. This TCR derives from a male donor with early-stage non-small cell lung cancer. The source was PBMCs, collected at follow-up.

The CDR3 sequence: CASSQDRTAGANVLTF. As DNA, the CDR3 is TGTGCCAGCAGCCAAGATCGGACAGCCGGGGCCAACGTCCTGACTTTC. The rearrangement links TRBV4-2 to TRBJ2-6; tentative D call: TRBD1 (6 bases). CDR1 and CDR2 (germline): LGHNA, YNFKEQ. Between the trimmed V and J ends, which lost 0 bases and 4 bases, there was a span of 10 bases. The CDR3 has 16 residues.